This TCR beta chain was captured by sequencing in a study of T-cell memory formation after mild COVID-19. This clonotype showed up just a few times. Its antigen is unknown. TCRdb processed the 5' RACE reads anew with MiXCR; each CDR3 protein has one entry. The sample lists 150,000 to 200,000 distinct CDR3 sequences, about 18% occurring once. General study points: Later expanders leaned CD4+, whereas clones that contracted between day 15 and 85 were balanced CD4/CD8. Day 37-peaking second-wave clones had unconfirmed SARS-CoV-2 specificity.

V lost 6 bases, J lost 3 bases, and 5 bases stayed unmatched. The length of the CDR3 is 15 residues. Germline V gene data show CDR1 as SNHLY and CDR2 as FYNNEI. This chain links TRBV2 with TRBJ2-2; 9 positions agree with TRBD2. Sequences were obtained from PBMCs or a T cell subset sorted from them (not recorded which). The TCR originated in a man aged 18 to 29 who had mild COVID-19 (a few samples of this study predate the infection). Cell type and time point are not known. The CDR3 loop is CASRGTSSDTGELFF. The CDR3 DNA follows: TGTGCCAGCAGAGGGACTAGCTCGGACACCGGGGAGCTGTTTTTT.